This passage covers 15 T cell receptor beta chains from one sample sequenced in a study of blood T cell repertoires in COVID-19. Measured with immunoSEQ multiplex PCR; TCRdb has only the in-frame clones, and not every one. The sample contains more than 25,000 clones, roughly 90% of which appear only once. The sample taken for sequencing was peripheral blood. The receptor set was obtained from a man aged 65 to 85 with active or convalescent COVID-19.

The chain links TRBV10-1 to TRBJ1-1; D possibly corresponds to TRBD1 (5 bases). Deletions cut 6 bases from V and 0 bases from J, with 8 bases between. CDR3 length: 13 amino acids. In germline, CDR1 is WNHNN, CDR2 SYGVQD (reference sequence). CDR3 protein: CASSPGLNTEAFF. The CDR3, as DNA: TGCGCCAGCAGCCCAGGGTTGAACACTGAAGCTTTCTTT.

With respect to this clone: An end of the junction does not agree with germline; a read error may underlie this. V usage is TRBV4-2 and J usage is TRBJ2-3; D is ambiguous. This CDR3 has 16 amino acids. Germline CDR1 reads LGHNA; CDR2 reads YNFKEQ. CDR3 sequence reads: CASSQDGPLGTDTQYF. CDR3 DNA: TGTGCCAGCAGCCAAGATGGGCCGCTGGGCACGGATACGCAGTATTTT.

This clone was recorded once. The chain carries TRBV3-1 (or the pseudogene TRBV3-2) and TRBJ1-1; D ambiguous. The CDR3 covers 14 residues. Germline lookup yields CDR1 LGHDT and CDR2 YNNKEL (reference sequence). V was pared by 0 bases and J by 4 bases, with 9 bases between. CDR3 nucleotides: TGTGCCAGCAGCCAAGACAGGATTCCCACTGAAGCTTTCTTT. It encodes CASSQDRIPTEAFF.

The chain employs TRBV7-8 and TRBJ2-3; 12 nucleotides align to TRBD2. Germline values: CDR1 SGHVS, CDR2 FQNEAQ. This CDR3 has 17 residues. Trimming removed 5 bases from V and 8 bases from J; junction bases left unmatched: 14. CDR3 region: CASSRDLLAGGLITQYF. The CDR3 DNA follows: TGTGCCAGCAGCCGAGATCTCCTAGCGGGGGGGCTTATTACGCAGTATTTT.

The chain has TRBV3-1 (or the pseudogene TRBV3-2) and TRBJ2-1; 10 bases are shared with TRBD1. The CDR3 sequence is 14 residues long. The junction had 3 bases not matched to a gene; V was cut back by 3 bases and J by 7 bases. Germline-derived CDR1 and CDR2 are LGHDT and YNNKEL (reference sequence). The DNA for the CDR3 is TGTGCCAGCAGCCATAGGACAGGGGGGAATGAGCAGTTCTTC. Its protein product is CASSHRTGGNEQFF.

The gene calls are TRBV29-1 and TRBJ1-1; 7 nucleotides match TRBD1. This CDR3 region has 13 residues. CDR1 is SQVTM and CDR2 is ANQGSEA in the germline V gene. Germline trimming cut 4 bases from V and 1 base from J; bases unmatched to any gene: 3. CDR3 sequence (DNA): TGCAGCGTTGTGGAGGGGGCGAACACTGAAGCTTTCTTT. Protein: CSVVEGANTEAFF.

The V call is TRBV6-1, the J call TRBJ2-3, with D uncertain. This CDR3 spans 15 amino acids. Trimming cost V 1 base and J 0 bases, with 8 bases left between them. Germline V lookup: CDR1 MNHNS, CDR2 SASEGT. CDR3 bases: TGTGCCAGCAGTGAAGGTGGCGGTAGCACAGATACGCAGTATTTT. Protein: CASSEGGGSTDTQYF.

The gene calls are TRBV9 and TRBJ1-3; tentatively, D is TRBD1 (5 bases). This CDR3 spans 16 amino acids. Trimming stripped 0 bases from V and 1 base from J, with 11 bases between. Germline-derived CDR1 and CDR2 are SGDLS and YYNGEE. CDR3 protein: CASSVGVRESGNTIYF. The CDR3 DNA sequence: TGTGCCAGCAGCGTAGGAGTCAGGGAATCTGGAAACACCATATATTTT.

The chain has TRBV3-1 (or the pseudogene TRBV3-2) and TRBJ1-5; D unresolved. CDR3 length: 15 amino acids. V lost 1 base, J lost 2 bases, and 9 bases lay in between. Germline V gene lookup returns CDR1 LGHDT and CDR2 YNNKEL (reference sequence). CDR3 nucleotides: TGTGCCAGCAGCCAAGTGCTCGGGGGCAATCAGCCCCAGCATTTT. The encoded protein is CASSQVLGGNQPQHF.

V and J are TRBV5-1 and TRBJ1-1, with D unclear. This CDR3 spans 14 amino acids. Deletions cut 1 base from V and 0 bases from J, with 7 bases between. Germline V lookup: CDR1 SGHRS, CDR2 YFSETQ. DNA of the CDR3: TGCGCCAGCAGCTTGACGGTCATGAACACTGAAGCTTTCTTT. Amino acids: CASSLTVMNTEAFF.

The chain links TRBV2 to TRBJ1-2; no clear D. V lost 1 base and J lost 8, with 14 bases in between. Germline loops: CDR1 SNHLY, CDR2 FYNNEI. The CDR3 has 14 residues. CDR3 amino acids: CASSEEREREGYTF. Here the CDR3 DNA reads TGTGCCAGCAGTGAAGAGAGAGAGCGGGAGGGCTACACCTTC.

The V gene is TRBV7-8, the J gene TRBJ1-2; 10 bases map to TRBD1. CDR1 SGHVS and CDR2 FQNEAQ come from the germline V gene. CDR3 length equals 17 residues. Trimming at V came to 3 bases and at J to 6 bases, leaving 13 bases not matched to a gene. CDR3 nucleotide sequence: TGTGCCAGCAGCTTTTATAGGGAACCGGGACAGGGGCATGGCTACACCTTC. Protein sequence: CASSFYREPGQGHGYTF.

This chain joins TRBV11-2 and TRBJ2-1; 9 positions agree with TRBD2. Trimming cost V 5 bases and J 6 bases; bases outside gene matches: 11. Germline values: CDR1 SGHAT, CDR2 FQNNGV. The CDR3 loop spans 16 amino acids. The CDR3 DNA reads as TGTGCCAGCAGCCCGAACTTAGCGGGAGAAGGCAATGAGCAGTTCTTC. Translating it yields CASSPNLAGEGNEQFF.

The chain joins TRBV6-5 to TRBJ1-6; 7 positions match TRBD1. Germline loops: CDR1 MNHEY, CDR2 SVGAGI. J gave up 8 bases and V 6 bases, and 7 bases lay outside the gene matches. This CDR3 spans 14 amino acids. The CDR3 DNA reads TGTGCCAGCAGATCTACAGGGGCCCATTCACCCCTCCACTTT. This gives the protein CASRSTGAHSPLHF.

This clone appeared once. The J gene is TRBJ2-1, the V gene TRBV11-3, with TRBD2 matching over 7 bases. The CDR3 loop spans 16 amino acids. Per the germline V gene, CDR1 is SGHNT and CDR2 is YENEEA. Trimming at V came to 1 base and at J to 9 bases, leaving 12 bases not matched to a gene. CDR3 sequence reads: CASSLGGAGVVGEQFF. The CDR3 bases are TGTGCCAGCAGCTTAGGGGGCGCGGGAGTGGTCGGTGAGCAGTTCTTC.